This TCR beta chain was observed in a study of T cell changes during pregnancy in multiple sclerosis. Per the germline V gene, CDR1 is SGDLS and CDR2 is YYNGEE. V was cut by 5 bases and J by 1 base, with 9 bases left in between. The CDR3 has 13 amino acids. Method: immunoSEQ multiplex PCR; TCRdb's copy keeps in-frame clones and lacks some. The table lists 50,000 to 65,000 clones, approximately 85% of them singletons, with more than 1.5% in the top ten. Sequenced material: peripheral blood, taken in the first trimester of pregnancy. The TCR sequence derives from a female donor with multiple sclerosis, enrolled in a pregnancy study. The chain carries TRBV9 and TRBJ2-5; D perhaps matches TRBD2 (5 bases). Here the CDR3 reads CASSADSQETQYF. The CDR3 coding sequence is TGTGCCAGCAGTGCGGACTCCCAAGAGACCCAGTACTTC. Together with reference TRBV9 and TRBJ2-5, the CDR3 gives the full variable domain: DSGVTQTPKHLITATGQRVTLRCSPRSGDLSVYWYQQSLDQGLQFLIQYYNGEERAKGNILERFSAQQFPDLHSELNLSSLELGDSALYFCASSADSQETQYFGPGTRLLVL.